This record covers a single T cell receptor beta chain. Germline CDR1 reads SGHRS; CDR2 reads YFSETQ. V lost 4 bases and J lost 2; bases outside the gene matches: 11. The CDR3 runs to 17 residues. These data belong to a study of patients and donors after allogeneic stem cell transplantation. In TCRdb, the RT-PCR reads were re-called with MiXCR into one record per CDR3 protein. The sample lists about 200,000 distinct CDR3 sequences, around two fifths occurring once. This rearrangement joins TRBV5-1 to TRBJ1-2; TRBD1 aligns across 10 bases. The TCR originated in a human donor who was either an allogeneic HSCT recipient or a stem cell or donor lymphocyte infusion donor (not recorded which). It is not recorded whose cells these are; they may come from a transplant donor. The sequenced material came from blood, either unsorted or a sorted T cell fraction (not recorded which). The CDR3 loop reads CASSPSVPGQGNYGYTF. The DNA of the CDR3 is TGCGCCAGCAGCCCGTCAGTTCCGGGACAGGGGAACTATGGCTACACCTTC.